Below are 30 T cell receptor beta chains sequenced from a single sample in a study of spatial heterogeneity in lung cancer. Overall study results and limits: The number of expanded tumor alpha and beta chains correlated with mutation number.

No antigen has been assigned to these receptors. The time point denotes: sample taken at primary tumor resection. TCRdb re-analysed the 5' RACE reads in MiXCR, keeping a single row per CDR3 protein. Among roughly 8,000 distinct CDR3 sequences listed, about 9.3% were seen once. Sequenced material: lung tumor tissue, taken at surgery. These receptors originate from a male donor with early-stage non-small cell lung cancer.

This clonotype was seen repeatedly, ten times or more. The chain is built from TRBV2 and TRBJ1-1; maybe TRBD1 (6 bases). CDR3 size: 13 residues. V lost 5 bases and J lost 8, with 15 bases in between. CDR1 is SNHLY and CDR2 is FYNNEI in the germline V gene. As DNA, the CDR3 is TGTGCCAGCAGTCGGGACACCCTGCAGGAAGCTTTCTTT. Its protein product is CASSRDTLQEAFF.

V gene TRBV5-1 combines with J gene TRBJ1-2, with D perhaps TRBD1 (5 bases). Germline values: CDR1 SGHRS, CDR2 YFSETQ. There are 18 residues in the CDR3. V was pared by 1 base and J by 6 bases, with 25 bases between. CDR3 in amino acids: CASSLKWLAGTPSHGYTF. CDR3 nucleotide sequence: TGCGCCAGCAGCTTGAAATGGCTAGCGGGGACGCCAAGCCATGGCTACACCTTC.

Many counts were recorded for this clonotype. The rearrangement uses TRBV5-1 and TRBJ1-5; tentative D call: TRBD1 (6 bases). V lost 0 bases, J lost 5 bases, and 9 bases lay in between. The CDR3 sequence is 14 residues long. Per the germline V gene, CDR1 is SGHRS and CDR2 is YFSETQ. For the CDR3, the DNA is TGCGCCAGCAGCTTGGACGGGGGGCATCAGCCCCAGCATTTT. This codes for CASSLDGGHQPQHF.

This clonotype is categorized as medium-sized. The gene calls are TRBV6-1 and TRBJ2-4; D gene uncertain. Deletions cut 7 bases from V and 3 bases from J, with 7 bases between. The CDR3 contains 12 residues. CDR1 and CDR2 from the germline V gene are MNHNS and SASEGT. CDR3 protein: CASTSYKNIQYF. The DNA for the CDR3 is TGTGCCAGCACTTCCTACAAAAACATTCAGTACTTC.

The chain couples TRBV12-3 or TRBV12-4 to TRBJ2-1; 15 bases line up with TRBD2. This CDR3 has 14 amino acids. Losses at the gene ends were 8 bases for V and 9 bases for J; bases not matched to a gene: 5. The CDR3 DNA follows: TGTGCCAGCCTTGGACTAGCGGGAGGGCCTGAGCAGTTCTTC. It encodes CASLGLAGGPEQFF.

Many counts were recorded for this clonotype. The chain is built from TRBV14 and TRBJ2-2; D not certain. Trimming removed 2 bases at V and 3 bases at J, with 10 bases between. The CDR3 runs 15 residues. In germline, CDR1 is SGHDN, CDR2 FVKESK. The CDR3 loop reads CASSQSRFYTGELFF. In DNA form, the CDR3 reads TGTGCCAGCAGCCAATCTAGATTTTACACCGGGGAGCTGTTTTTT.

This clonotype was picked up many times. The rearrangement links TRBV6-5 to TRBJ2-7, with 15 bases matching TRBD2. Losses at the gene ends were 5 bases for V and 5 bases for J; bases not matched to a gene: 7. Germline V gene lookup returns CDR1 MNHEY and CDR2 SVGAGI. The length of the CDR3 is 16 residues. This chain's CDR3 is CASSRGLAGGPHEQYF. The CDR3 bases are TGTGCCAGCAGTCGTGGACTAGCGGGAGGGCCACACGAGCAGTACTTC.

The rearrangement uses TRBV30 and TRBJ1-1; 7 nucleotides align to TRBD1. V gave up 2 bases and J gave up 4 bases; unmatched junction bases: 1. The CDR3 covers 12 residues. Germline CDR1 reads GTSNPN; CDR2 reads SVGIG (reference sequence). The CDR3 here is CAWSPGGTEAFF. The CDR3 DNA sequence: TGTGCCTGGAGTCCAGGGGGCACTGAAGCTTTCTTT. Looking up the rest from reference TRBV30 and TRBJ1-1 gives the full variable domain: SQTIHQWPATLVQPVGSPLSLECTVEGTSNPNLYWYRQAAGRGLQLLFYSVGIGQISSEVPQNLSASRPQDRQFILSSKKLLLSDSGFYLCAWSPGGTEAFFGQGTRLTVV.

This clonotype was seen ten or more times. The gene calls are TRBV28 and TRBJ2-1; 13 bases fit TRBD2. The CDR3 is made up of 14 amino acids. CDR1 is MDHEN, CDR2 SYDVKM, per germline. Losses at the gene ends were 8 bases for V and 7 bases for J; bases not matched to a gene: 5. The CDR3 bases are TGTGCCAGCCTCACTAGCGGGAGGGGAAATGAGCAGTTCTTC. Protein sequence: CASLTSGRGNEQFF.

At least ten counts were recorded for this clonotype. The rearrangement joins TRBV5-1 to TRBJ1-1; D not certain. CDR3 size: 15 residues. V lost 0 bases to trimming and J lost 0 bases, with 9 bases between them. Germline values: CDR1 SGHRS, CDR2 YFSETQ. In DNA form, the CDR3 reads TGCGCCAGCAGCTTGGATGTTCAGATGAACACTGAAGCTTTCTTT. Protein sequence: CASSLDVQMNTEAFF.

This clonotype was counted only a few times. This sequence joins TRBV19 and TRBJ2-4; D possibly corresponds to TRBD2 (6 bases). The CDR3 sequence is 12 residues long. Germline CDR1 is LNHDA and CDR2 is SQIVND (reference sequence). V shed 5 bases and J shed 12 bases, with 14 bases lying between them. The CDR3: CASSSGTDSQYF. The DNA of the CDR3 is TGTGCCAGTAGTTCAGGGACTGACTCTCAGTACTTC.

This clonotype was picked up many times. The chain uses TRBV12-3 or TRBV12-4 and TRBJ2-5; D is perhaps TRBD1 (5 bases). The CDR3 runs to 15 residues. V was pared by 5 bases and J by 1 base, with 14 bases between. In DNA, the CDR3 is TGTGCCAGCAGTCCCGAAGGGGAAATCCAAGAGACCCAGTACTTC. Its translation: CASSPEGEIQETQYF.

In this sample, this clonotype turned up many times. This chain links TRBV7-8 with TRBJ2-7; 7 bases align to TRBD1. This CDR3 has 14 residues. The germline gives CDR1 SGHVS, CDR2 FQNEAQ. The V gene end was trimmed by 5 bases and the J gene end by 4 bases; junction bases not matched to a gene: 8. The CDR3 DNA is TGTGCCAGCAGCCCAGACAGGGTCTGGTACGAGCAGTACTTC. Protein sequence: CASSPDRVWYEQYF.

This clonotype was counted many times. The gene calls are TRBV7-2 and TRBJ1-4; no clear D gene. Trimming left V 2 bases short and J 0 bases short, with 4 bases between. Per germline, CDR1 SGHTA and CDR2 FQGNSA. The CDR3 length is 14 residues. Here the CDR3 DNA reads TGTGCCAGCAGCTTAAGTCCAACTAATGAAAAACTGTTTTTT. Translation: CASSLSPTNEKLFF. The complete variable domain, with remaining parts taken from reference TRBV7-2 and TRBJ1-4, reads GAGVSQSPSNKVTEKGKDVELRCDPISGHTALYWYRQSLGQGLEFLIYFQGNSAPDKSGLPSDRFSAERTGGSVSTLTIQRTQQEDSAVYLCASSLSPTNEKLFFGSGTQLSVL.

This clonotype was seen repeatedly, ten times or more. This sequence joins TRBV28 and TRBJ1-5; D is possibly TRBD1 (5 bases). Germline values: CDR1 MDHEN, CDR2 SYDVKM. The CDR3 extends over 12 amino acids. V was shortened by 8 bases and J by 2 bases, with 7 bases between the two germline ends. The CDR3 DNA reads as TGTGCCAGCGGGGCTGGCAATCAGCCCCAGCATTTT. It encodes CASGAGNQPQHF.

At least ten counts were recorded for this clonotype. The rearrangement links TRBV29-1 to TRBJ1-1, with a possible D match to TRBD1 (6 bases). CDR3 length equals 12 residues. V was shortened by 4 bases and J by 1 base, with 7 bases between the two germline ends. Germline CDR1 reads SQVTM; CDR2 reads ANQGSEA. CDR3 nucleotide sequence: TGCAGCGTTGTACAGGGGAACACTGAAGCTTTCTTT. As protein: CSVVQGNTEAFF.

As to this clonotype: No DNA is shown, since the ends of the CDR3 on it are uncertain; the CDR3 is the one TCRdb lists. The CDR3 spells CASSTSWANQPQHF. V is TRBV12-3 or TRBV12-4 and J is TRBJ1-5. Inclusive of both ends, the CDR3 amounts to 14 amino acids.

The chain links TRBV24-1 to TRBJ2-4, with 12 bases that match TRBD1. The CDR3 loop spans 17 amino acids. Germline V gene sequence: CDR1 KGHDR, CDR2 SFDVKD. After removal of 4 bases from V and 3 bases from J, the junction contained 6 bases not matched to a gene. The CDR3 coding sequence is TGTGCCACCAGTGAGGGACAGGGGGCTTGGGGCAAAAACATTCAGTACTTC. Translating it yields CATSEGQGAWGKNIQYF.

This clonotype occurred many times. This sequence joins TRBV3-1 and TRBJ1-6; D is unclear. V gave up 0 bases and J gave up 0 bases, with 12 bases separating them. Germline CDR1 reads LGHDT; CDR2 reads YNNKEL (reference sequence). The CDR3 loop spans 18 amino acids. CDR3 DNA sequence: TGTGCCAGCAGCCAAGATAGGCAGGTAACCTCCTATAATTCACCCCTCCACTTT. Residues: CASSQDRQVTSYNSPLHF.

The chain is built from TRBV20-1 and TRBJ2-3; TRBD2 matches at 11 bases. The CDR3 is made up of 15 amino acids. J lost 4 bases, V lost 3 bases, and 6 bases had no gene match. Germline loops: CDR1 DFQATT, CDR2 SNEGSKA (reference sequence). Here the CDR3 DNA reads TGCAGTGCTAGGAGACCGGGACTAGCGGCAGATACGCAGTATTTT. Amino acids: CSARRPGLAADTQYF.

This clonotype is labeled as medium-sized (0.01 to 0.1%). The chain couples TRBV18 to TRBJ1-5; the match to TRBD1 covers 7 bases. Germline V CDR1 and CDR2: KGHSH, LQKENI. The CDR3 consists of 14 residues. J was trimmed by 4 bases and V by 1 base; bases with no gene match: 1. The CDR3 loop reads CASSPRRGNQPQHF. The DNA for the CDR3 is TGTGCCAGCTCACCACGCAGGGGGAATCAGCCCCAGCATTTT.

This clonotype was observed at least ten times. The genes are TRBV28 and TRBJ1-2; 9 bases are a match to TRBD1. V lost 1 base, J lost 4 bases, and 7 bases stayed unmatched. Looked up from germline, CDR1 is MDHEN and CDR2 is SYDVKM. The CDR3 contains 16 residues. The CDR3 reads CASSLSGTGYSYGYTF. DNA of the CDR3: TGTGCCAGCAGTTTATCCGGGACAGGGTATTCCTATGGCTACACCTTC.

This clonotype has ten or more counts. This chain joins TRBV28 and TRBJ2-5; 11 bases match TRBD2. There are 13 residues in the CDR3. V was pared by 10 bases and J by 4 bases, with 5 bases of the junction left unmatched. Germline V gives CDR1 MDHEN, CDR2 SYDVKM. CDR3 nucleotide sequence: TGTGCCACCCTACTAGCGGGGGTAGAGACCCAGTACTTC. Protein: CATLLAGVETQYF. Full variable domain (outside the CDR3, taken from reference TRBV28 and TRBJ2-5): DVKVTQSSRYLVKRTGEKVFLECVQDMDHENMFWYRQDPGLGLRLIYFSYDVKMKEKGDIPEGYSVSREKKERFSLILESASTNQTSMYLCATLLAGVETQYFGPGTRLLVL.

By its share, this clonotype is medium-sized. The chain links TRBV6-2 or TRBV6-3 to TRBJ2-1, with 7 nucleotides matching TRBD1. The germline CDR1 and CDR2 sequences are MNHEY and SVGEGT. Unmatched junction bases numbered 6, after V lost 3 bases and J lost 7 bases. This CDR3 is built from 14 residues. In DNA form, the CDR3 reads TGTGCCAGCAGTTATCAGACAGGGTGGAATGAGCAGTTCTTC. It specifies CASSYQTGWNEQFF.

This clonotype was observed at least ten times. The rearrangement links TRBV27 to TRBJ2-5; possible D gene TRBD1, 6 bases. CDR3 length: 14 amino acids. Per germline, CDR1 MNHEY and CDR2 SMNVEV (reference sequence). Between the trimmed V and J ends, which lost 2 bases and 5 bases, there was a span of 12 bases. The CDR3, as DNA: TGTGCCAGCAGTTTAAGGGGGATGACTGAGACCCAGTACTTC. Translating gives CASSLRGMTETQYF.

This clonotype was counted at least ten times. The genes are TRBV28 and TRBJ2-2, with 8 positions matching TRBD1. The V gene end was trimmed by 6 bases and the J gene end by 5 bases; junction bases not matched to a gene: 5. CDR1 is MDHEN, CDR2 SYDVKM, per germline. The CDR3 contains 14 residues. The CDR3 nucleotides read TGTGCCAGCAGGATGGGACAGGTGACCGGGGAGCTGTTTTTT. Protein product: CASRMGQVTGELFF.

This clonotype was found many times. The chain has TRBV28 and TRBJ2-7; D unresolved. Trimming removed 7 bases at V and 0 bases at J, with 10 bases between. Germline assignment: CDR1 MDHEN and CDR2 SYDVKM. This CDR3 contains 13 residues. CDR3 residues: CASTLRASYEQYF. CDR3 in DNA: TGTGCCAGCACCCTCCGGGCCTCCTACGAGCAGTACTTC. The whole variable domain, remainder taken from reference TRBV28 and TRBJ2-7, is DVKVTQSSRYLVKRTGEKVFLECVQDMDHENMFWYRQDPGLGLRLIYFSYDVKMKEKGDIPEGYSVSREKKERFSLILESASTNQTSMYLCASTLRASYEQYFGPGTRLTVT.

There are many counts of this clonotype. This chain uses TRBV12-3 or TRBV12-4 with TRBJ1-5; TRBD1 matches 10 bases. The trim removed 5 bases at V and 2 bases at J, leaving 9 bases unmatched. The CDR3 runs to 17 residues. CDR3 in amino acids: CASSGTGVLGGNQPQHF. The CDR3 DNA sequence: TGTGCCAGCAGTGGGACAGGGGTCCTTGGTGGCAATCAGCCCCAGCATTTT.

This clonotype has a count of ten or more. V gene TRBV4-1 combines with J gene TRBJ2-6; D is perhaps TRBD1 or TRBD2 (5 bases each). The germline gives CDR1 MGHRA, CDR2 YSYEKL. V was clipped by 0 bases and J by 1 base, with 16 bases between them. The CDR3 length is 19 residues. The DNA for the CDR3 is TGCGCCAGCAGCCAAGAATCGGGGCCTATAGGATCTGGGGCCAACGTCCTGACTTTC. Translating gives CASSQESGPIGSGANVLTF.

In its sample, this clonotype was seen many times. The J gene is TRBJ1-2, the V gene TRBV28; 10 bases are shared with TRBD1. V gave up 8 bases and J gave up 6 bases; unmatched junction bases: 15. CDR1 MDHEN and CDR2 SYDVKM come from the germline V gene. The CDR3 runs 16 residues. Here the CDR3 reads CASRYPGQGNKNGYTF. The DNA of the CDR3 is TGTGCCAGCCGCTACCCGGGACAGGGGAACAAAAATGGCTACACCTTC.